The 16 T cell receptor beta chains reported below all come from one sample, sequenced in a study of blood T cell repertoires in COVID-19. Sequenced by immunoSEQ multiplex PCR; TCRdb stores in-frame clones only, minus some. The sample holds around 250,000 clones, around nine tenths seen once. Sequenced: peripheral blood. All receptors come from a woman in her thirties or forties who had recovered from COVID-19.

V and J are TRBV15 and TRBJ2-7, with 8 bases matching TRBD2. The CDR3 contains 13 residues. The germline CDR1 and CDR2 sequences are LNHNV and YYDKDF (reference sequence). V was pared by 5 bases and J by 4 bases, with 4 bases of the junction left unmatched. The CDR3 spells CATSQTSDYEQYF. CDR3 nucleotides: TGTGCCACCAGCCAGACTAGCGATTACGAGCAGTACTTC.

The CDR3 sequence: CASSQDRGSVAYEQYF. The DNA of the CDR3 is TGCGCCAGCAGCCAAGATAGGGGCTCAGTAGCCTACGAGCAGTACTTC. The chain links TRBV4-1 to TRBJ2-7, with a possible D match to TRBD1 (5 bases). V lost 0 bases to trimming and J lost 2 bases, with 14 bases between them. The CDR3 covers 16 residues. The V gene's germline CDR1 is MGHRA and CDR2 YSYEKL.

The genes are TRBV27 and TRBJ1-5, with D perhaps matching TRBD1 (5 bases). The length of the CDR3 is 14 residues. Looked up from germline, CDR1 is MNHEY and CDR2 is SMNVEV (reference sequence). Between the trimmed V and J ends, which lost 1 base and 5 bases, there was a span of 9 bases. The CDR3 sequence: CASSLLGEDQPQHF. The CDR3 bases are TGTGCCAGCAGTTTATTGGGGGAGGATCAGCCCCAGCATTTT.

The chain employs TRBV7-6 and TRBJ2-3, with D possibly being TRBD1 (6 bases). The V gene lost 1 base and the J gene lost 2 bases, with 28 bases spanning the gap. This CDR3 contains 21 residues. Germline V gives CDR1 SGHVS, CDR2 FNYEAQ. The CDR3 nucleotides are TGTGCCAGCAGCTTAGGTGGTATAGGACAGTGTGTTGGGCCTTACACAGATACGCAGTATTTT. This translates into CASSLGGIGQCVGPYTDTQYF.

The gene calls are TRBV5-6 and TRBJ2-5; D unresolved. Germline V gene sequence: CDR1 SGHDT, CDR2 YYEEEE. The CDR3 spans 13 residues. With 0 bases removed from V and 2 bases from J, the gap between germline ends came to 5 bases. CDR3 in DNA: TGTGCCAGCAGCTTGGCCTTTCAAGAGACCCAGTACTTC. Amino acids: CASSLAFQETQYF. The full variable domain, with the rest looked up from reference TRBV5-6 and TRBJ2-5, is DAGVTQSPTHLIKTRGQQVTLRCSPKSGHDTVSWYQQALGQGPQFIFQYYEEEERQRGNFPDRFSGHQFPNYSSELNVNALLLGDSALYLCASSLAFQETQYFGPGTRLLVL.

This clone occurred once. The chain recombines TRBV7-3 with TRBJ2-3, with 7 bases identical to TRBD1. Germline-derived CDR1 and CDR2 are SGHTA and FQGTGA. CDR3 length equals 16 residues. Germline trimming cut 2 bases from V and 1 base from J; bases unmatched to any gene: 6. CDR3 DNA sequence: TGTGCCAGCAGCTTAGGGCAGGGGGTGGGCACAGATACGCAGTATTTT. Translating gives CASSLGQGVGTDTQYF.

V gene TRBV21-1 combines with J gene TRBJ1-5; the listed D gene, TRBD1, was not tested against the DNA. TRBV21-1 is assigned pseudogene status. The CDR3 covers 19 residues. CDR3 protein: CASSNVGRDRVVSGWPQHF. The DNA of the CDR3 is TGTGCCAGCAGCAACGTGGGCCGGGACAGGGTGGTGAGTGGTTGGCCCCAGCATTTT.

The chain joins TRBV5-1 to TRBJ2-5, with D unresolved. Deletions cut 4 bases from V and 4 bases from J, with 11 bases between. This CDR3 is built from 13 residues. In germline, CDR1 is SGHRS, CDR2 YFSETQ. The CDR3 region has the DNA TGCGCCAGCAGCCCCCACTCGCGAGAGACCCAGTACTTC. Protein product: CASSPHSRETQYF. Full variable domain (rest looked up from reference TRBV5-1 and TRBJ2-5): KAGVTQTPRYLIKTRGQQVTLSCSPISGHRSVSWYQQTPGQGLQFLFEYFSETQRNKGNFPGRFSGRQFSNSRSEMNVSTLELGDSALYLCASSPHSRETQYFGPGTRLLVL.

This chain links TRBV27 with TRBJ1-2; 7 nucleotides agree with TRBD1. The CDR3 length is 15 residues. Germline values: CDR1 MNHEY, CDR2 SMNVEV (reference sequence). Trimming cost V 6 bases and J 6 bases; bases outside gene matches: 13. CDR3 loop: CASSRQGGMTDGYTF. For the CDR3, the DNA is TGTGCCAGCAGCAGACAGGGAGGAATGACGGATGGCTACACCTTC.

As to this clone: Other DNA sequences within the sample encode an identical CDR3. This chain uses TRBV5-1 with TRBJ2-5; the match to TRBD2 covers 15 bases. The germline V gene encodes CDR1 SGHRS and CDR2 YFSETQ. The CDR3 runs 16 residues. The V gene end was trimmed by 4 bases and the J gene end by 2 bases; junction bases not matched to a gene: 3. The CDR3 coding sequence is TGCGCCAGCAGCCCGGGACTAGCGGGAGGACAAGAGACCCAGTACTTC. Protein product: CASSPGLAGGQETQYF.

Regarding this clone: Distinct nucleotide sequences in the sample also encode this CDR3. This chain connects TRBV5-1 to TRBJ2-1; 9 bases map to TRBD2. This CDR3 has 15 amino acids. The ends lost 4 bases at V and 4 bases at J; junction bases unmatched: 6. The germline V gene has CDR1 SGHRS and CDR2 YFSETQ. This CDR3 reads CASSPTSGAYNEQFF. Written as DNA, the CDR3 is TGCGCCAGCAGCCCGACTAGCGGAGCTTACAATGAGCAGTTCTTC.

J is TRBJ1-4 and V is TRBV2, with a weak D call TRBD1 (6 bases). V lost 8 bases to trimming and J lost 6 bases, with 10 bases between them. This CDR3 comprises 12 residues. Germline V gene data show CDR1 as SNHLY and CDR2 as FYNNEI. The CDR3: CASHRTDEKLFF. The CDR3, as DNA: TGTGCCAGCCATCGGACAGATGAAAAACTGTTTTTT.

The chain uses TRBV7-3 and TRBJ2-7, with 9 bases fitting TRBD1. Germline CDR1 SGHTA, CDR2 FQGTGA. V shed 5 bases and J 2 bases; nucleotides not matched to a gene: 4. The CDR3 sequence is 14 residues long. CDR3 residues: CASSKDRGAYEQYF. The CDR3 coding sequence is TGTGCCAGCAGCAAGGACAGGGGAGCCTACGAGCAGTACTTC.

CDR3 in amino acids: CASSPRGGREGPRAKNIQYF. CDR3 bases: TGTGCCAGCAGCCCCCGCGGGGGGCGGGAGGGCCCTCGTGCCAAAAACATTCAGTACTTC. The V call is TRBV9, the J call TRBJ2-4; 9 nucleotides match TRBD2. Trimming cost V 4 bases and J 1 base; bases outside gene matches: 18. The CDR3 contains 20 residues. From germline, CDR1 is SGDLS and CDR2 YYNGEE.

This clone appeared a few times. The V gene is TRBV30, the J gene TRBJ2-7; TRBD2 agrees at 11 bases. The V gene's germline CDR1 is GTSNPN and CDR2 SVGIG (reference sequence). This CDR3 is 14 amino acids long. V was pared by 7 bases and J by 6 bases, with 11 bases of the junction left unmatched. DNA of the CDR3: TGTGCCTCTGACCGAACTAGCGGGAGCACCGAGCAGTACTTC. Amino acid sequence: CASDRTSGSTEQYF.

Here the CDR3 DNA reads TGTGCCAGCAGCCGCCCGGTGGTCAACGAGCAGTACTTC. Amino acids: CASSRPVVNEQYF. This chain connects TRBV28 to TRBJ2-7; D unclear. The CDR3 contains 13 residues. In germline, CDR1 is MDHEN, CDR2 SYDVKM. Trimming shortened V by 6 bases and J by 5 bases, and 14 bases separated the two germline ends.